This T cell receptor (beta chain) is from a study of cytomegalovirus exposure and HLA in healthy donors. Study as a whole: Prior work identified 95 million to 120 million unique TCR beta sequences in some 200 million T cells.

Study results and caveats: Later examination showed HLA-associated TCR beta chains had greater clonal expansion than equally common others.

In the case of this clone: The antigen is undetermined.

The PCR ran on 60 Vbeta and 13 Jbeta primers. Profiling relied on immunoSEQ multiplex PCR, and the TCRdb table lists in-frame clones only, not all of them. The sample records 150,000 or so clones, roughly 75% being singletons. The ends lost 3 bases at V and 6 bases at J; junction bases unmatched: 5. The CDR3 has 15 amino acids. Germline V gene data show CDR1 as SGDLS and CDR2 as YYNGEE. The V gene is TRBV9, the J gene TRBJ2-2; 10 bases fit TRBD1. This sequence originates from a woman between 35 and 50 years old in good health and CMV-seropositive. Sequencing was performed on PBMCs. The CDR3 protein is CASSGTGGRPGELFF. In DNA form, the CDR3 reads TGTGCCAGCAGCGGGACAGGGGGTCGGCCCGGGGAGCTGTTTTTT.